This TCR beta chain was profiled in a study of technical replicates of blood from a handful of donors (dated by TCRdb to 2016 to 2017). As to this clone: Its antigen is not yet known. One base away there is no much larger clone; base qualities are not given.

Counted from cysteine to phenylalanine, this CDR3 has 16 amino acids. CDR3 DNA is the only sequence kept; it has 48 bases, read in frame from the first base. From a lookup of the germline V gene, CDR1 and CDR2 are SNHLY and FYNNEI. The junction shows trimming of 5 bases on V and 0 bases on J, plus 14 bases between the germline ends. Library preparation was by the immunoSEQ multiplex PCR assay. Drawn from immuneACCESS, this table holds only the in-frame rearrangements with V and J called that TCRdb kept. Clones are partly lost; checked studies trace under half to an unresolved V gene and leave the rest unexplained. In this sample the table shows about 71,000 clones, about 96% of which occur a single time. Clones ranked in the top ten supply over 0.2% of the sample.

The TCR was taken from a human donor in good health. Sequenced: T cells isolated from PBMCs. The chain is encoded by TRBV2 joined to TRBJ1-3; TRBD1 could be the D gene, as 5 bases match. The CDR3 region has the sequence CASSRQRINSGNTIYF. The DNA reads as follows: TGTGCCAGCAGTAGACAGCGTATCAACTCTGGAAACACCATATATTTT.